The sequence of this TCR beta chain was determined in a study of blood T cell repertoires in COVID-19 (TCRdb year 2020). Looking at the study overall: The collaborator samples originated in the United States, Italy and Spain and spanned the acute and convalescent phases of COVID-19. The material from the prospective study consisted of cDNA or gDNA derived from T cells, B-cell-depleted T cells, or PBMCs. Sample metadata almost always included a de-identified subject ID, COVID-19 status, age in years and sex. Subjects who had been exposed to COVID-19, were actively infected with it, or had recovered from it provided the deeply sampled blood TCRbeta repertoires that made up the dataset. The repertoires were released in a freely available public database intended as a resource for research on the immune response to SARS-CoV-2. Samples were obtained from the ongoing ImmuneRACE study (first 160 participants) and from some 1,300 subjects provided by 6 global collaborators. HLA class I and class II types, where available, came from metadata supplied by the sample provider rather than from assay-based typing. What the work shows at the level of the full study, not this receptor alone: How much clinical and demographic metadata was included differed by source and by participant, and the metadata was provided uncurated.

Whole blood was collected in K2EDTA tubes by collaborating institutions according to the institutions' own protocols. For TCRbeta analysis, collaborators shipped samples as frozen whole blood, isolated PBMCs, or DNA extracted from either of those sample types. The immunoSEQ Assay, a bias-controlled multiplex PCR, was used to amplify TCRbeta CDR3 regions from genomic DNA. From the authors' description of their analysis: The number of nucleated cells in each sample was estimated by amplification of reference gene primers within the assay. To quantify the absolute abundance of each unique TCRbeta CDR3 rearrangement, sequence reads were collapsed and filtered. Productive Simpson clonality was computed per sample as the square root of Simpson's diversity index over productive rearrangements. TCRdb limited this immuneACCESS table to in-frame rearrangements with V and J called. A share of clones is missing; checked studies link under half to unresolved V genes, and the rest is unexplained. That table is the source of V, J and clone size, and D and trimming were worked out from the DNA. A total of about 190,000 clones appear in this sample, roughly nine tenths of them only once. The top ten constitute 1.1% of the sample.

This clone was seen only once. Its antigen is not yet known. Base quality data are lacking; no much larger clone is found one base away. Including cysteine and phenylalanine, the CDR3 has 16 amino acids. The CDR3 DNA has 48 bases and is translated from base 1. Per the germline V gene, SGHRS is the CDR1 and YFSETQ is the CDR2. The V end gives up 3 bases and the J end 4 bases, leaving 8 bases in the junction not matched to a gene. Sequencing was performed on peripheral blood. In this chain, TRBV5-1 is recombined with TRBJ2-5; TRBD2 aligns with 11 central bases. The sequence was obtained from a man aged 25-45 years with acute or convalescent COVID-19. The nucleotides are TGCGCCAGCAGCTCGACTAGCGGGAACTTGGTAGAGACCCAGTACTTC. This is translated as CASSSTSGNLVETQYF.